This entry lists 9 T cell receptor beta chains sequenced from one sample in a study of beta chain features in type 1 diabetes. Study-level findings and limits: Moderate but significant shortening of TCRB CDR3s was recorded in all four CD4+ subsets from Type 1 diabetes patients.

Their antigens are not known. Expressed TCRB transcripts were sequenced, since all the RNA that had been isolated was reverse transcribed. Produced via immunoSEQ multiplex PCR; TCRdb's table is partial and in-frame only. This sample has 300,000 to 450,000 clones, with 9.5% to 10% found just once. The specimen was central memory CD4+ T cells from blood. The receptor set was obtained from a man under 40 with type 1 diabetes.

This rearrangement joins TRBV6-1 to TRBJ1-5; 7 positions agree with TRBD1. The V gene end was trimmed by 10 bases and the J gene end by 7 bases; junction bases not matched to a gene: 16. Germline CDR1 is MNHNS and CDR2 is SASEGT. This CDR3 is 15 amino acids long. The CDR3 spells CAIRGDRDLGQPQHF. The DNA of the CDR3 is TGTGCCATCAGGGGCGACAGGGATCTGGGACAGCCCCAGCATTTT.

Remarks on this clone: An end of the junction does not agree with germline; a read error may underlie this. The J gene is TRBJ2-7, the V gene TRBV27, with D perhaps matching TRBD1 (5 bases). Per the germline V gene, CDR1 is MNHEY and CDR2 is SMNVEV (reference sequence). The CDR3 has 13 residues. Here the CDR3 reads CASSLINTGPLLF. The CDR3 DNA follows: TGTGCCAGCAGTTTAATTAATACAGGACCCCTCCTTTTC.

This clone has only a few counts. The CDR3 protein is CASSPGLAGGPSTGELFF. The CDR3 nucleotides read TGTGCCAGCAGCCCGGGACTAGCGGGAGGGCCCTCCACCGGGGAGCTGTTTTTT. The chain joins TRBV7-2 to TRBJ2-2, with 16 bases that match TRBD2. The germline V gene encodes CDR1 SGHTA and CDR2 FQGNSA. The ends lost 5 bases at V and 4 bases at J; junction bases unmatched: 7. CDR3 length: 18 amino acids.

This clone was counted between two and nine times. CDR3 sequence reads: CASSLPQSSEKLFF. The CDR3 region has the DNA TGTGCCAGCAGCTTACCCCAGTCCTCTGAAAAACTGTTTTTT. The V and J genes are TRBV7-2 and TRBJ1-4, with no clear D. Between the trimmed V and J ends, which lost 2 bases and 7 bases, there was a span of 11 bases. The CDR3 is 14 amino acids. CDR1 and CDR2 (germline): SGHTA, FQGNSA.

V usage is TRBV10-3 and J usage is TRBJ2-1; TRBD1 is a possible D gene (6 bases). Trimming took off 0 bases at V and 9 bases at J, with 15 bases between the two ends. Germline CDR1 and CDR2: ENHRY and SYGVKD. This CDR3 is 15 amino acids long. The CDR3 sequence is CAISESPEDSGEQFF. DNA for the CDR3: TGTGCCATCAGTGAGTCCCCCGAGGACAGCGGTGAGCAGTTCTTC.

The CDR3 protein is CASIAPAGGAFF. The CDR3 nucleotides are TGTGCCAGCATAGCTCCTGCCGGCGGCGCTTTCTTT. The chain is built from TRBV28 and TRBJ1-1; D not resolved. Germline CDR1 is MDHEN and CDR2 is SYDVKM. The CDR3 is made up of 12 amino acids. V was pared by 7 bases and J by 11 bases, with 17 bases between.

The rearrangement joins TRBV2 to TRBJ2-5; 8 bases agree with TRBD2. Trimming cost V 1 base and J 1 base; bases outside gene matches: 5. The CDR3 runs to 16 residues. Germline V CDR1 and CDR2: SNHLY, FYNNEI. CDR3 amino acids: CASSEGASGSQETQYF. In DNA form, the CDR3 reads TGTGCCAGCAGTGAAGGGGCTAGCGGGTCCCAAGAGACCCAGTACTTC.

The rearrangement uses TRBV19 and TRBJ2-5; 10 positions match TRBD1. The germline CDR1 and CDR2 sequences are LNHDA and SQIVND (reference sequence). The junction had 11 bases not matched to a gene; V was cut back by 2 bases and J by 5 bases. The CDR3 extends over 17 amino acids. The CDR3 reads CASSIPGQGSMVETQYF. In nucleotides, the CDR3 is TGTGCCAGTAGTATACCGGGACAGGGGTCAATGGTCGAGACCCAGTACTTC.

This clone has a count of ten or more. V is TRBV6-5 and J is TRBJ2-1; D is perhaps TRBD2 (5 bases). Germline loops: CDR1 MNHEY, CDR2 SVGAGI. V was shortened by 2 bases and J by 8 bases, with 13 bases between the two germline ends. The CDR3 consists of 14 residues. The CDR3 is CASSYTRAPDEQFF. In nucleotides, the CDR3 is TGTGCCAGCAGTTACACGAGGGCTCCGGATGAGCAGTTCTTC.